The clone carrying this T cell receptor beta chain was seen more than once but under ten times. The antigen is not known. This record comes from a study of radiation and T cells in renal cell carcinoma. General study findings and limits: No pretreatment tumor biopsies were available for baseline clonotypes. In blood, top tumor clones expanded by 2 weeks, shrinking by 4.

The time point: baseline pretreatment blood. The treatment is: 15 Gy SBRT to primary tumor, nephrectomy 4 weeks later. After SBRT, blood was collected at 2 and 4 weeks, plus baseline. The patient's renal cell carcinoma had clear cell pathology. The protocol was immunoSEQ multiplex PCR, while the TCRdb copy is restricted to in-frame clones and leaves out a portion. The repertoire holds about 61,000 clones, with approximately 80% as singletons. The CDR3 runs to 15 residues. Trimming took off 1 base at V and 7 bases at J, with 15 bases between the two ends. Per the germline V gene, CDR1 is SGHTA and CDR2 is FQGNSA.

The chain combines TRBV7-2 with TRBJ2-3; possibly TRBD1 or TRBD2 for D (5 bases each). This TCR was recovered from a man aged 55 to 70 with renal cell carcinoma. This material consisted of blood, taken from a patient whose treatment included radiotherapy and nephrectomy. CDR3 sequence reads: CASSLGPGHGNTQYF. The CDR3, as DNA: TGTGCCAGCAGCTTAGGGCCGGGGCATGGGAATACGCAGTATTTT.